This is a list of T cell receptor beta chains from one sample in a study of cytomegalovirus exposure and HLA in healthy donors. Method: immunoSEQ multiplex PCR; TCRdb's copy keeps in-frame clones and lacks some. This sample carries 150,000 to 200,000 clones, around 79% of them seen once, and the ten largest clones take roughly 7.4%. Input material: PBMCs. These receptors were obtained from a male donor in good health and CMV-seropositive. Both conserved end residues are part of each CDR3. The D gene is left open where the match is weak. Clone size is stated in some rows and not others, as once, few, many or a class when expanded.

V	size	J	D	CDR3	DNA
TRBV4-3	few	TRBJ2-1	TRBD2	CASSRGTSKSEQFF	TGCGCCAGCAGCCGAGGGACTAGCAAAAGTGAGCAGTTCTTC
TRBV9	-	TRBJ1-1	TRBD1	CASNRDSDTEAFF	TGTGCCAGCAACCGGGACAGCGACACTGAAGCTTTCTTT
TRBV6-1	-	TRBJ2-1	-	CASRTGYSYNEQFF	TGTGCCAGCAGGACAGGATACTCCTACAATGAGCAGTTCTTC
TRBV10-3	-	TRBJ1-6	TRBD1	CAIRGQEGSPLHF	TGTGCCATCAGGGGACAGGAGGGTTCACCCCTCCACTTT
TRBV15	-	TRBJ2-3	TRBD1	CATSRVRTGVVDTQYF	TGTGCCACCAGCAGAGTTAGGACAGGGGTTGTAGATACGCAGTATTTT
TRBV5-8	-	TRBJ2-5	TRBD2	CASSLGKGGIQETQYF	TGTGCCAGCAGTCTCGGGAAGGGAGGGATCCAAGAGACCCAGTACTTC
TRBV9	-	TRBJ2-2	-	CASSVAQGILKGGELFF	TGTGCCAGCAGCGTAGCTCAGGGGATTTTGAAGGGCGGGGAGCTGTTTTTT
TRBV7-2	-	TRBJ1-2	TRBD1	CASSSRRTGGYGYTF	TGTGCCAGCAGCTCCCGGCGGACAGGGGGCTATGGCTACACCTTC
TRBV21-1	once	TRBJ2-1	-	CARAIERLAGVPSYNEQFF	TGTGCCAGGGCGATCGAGAGGCTAGCGGGGGTCCCCTCCTACAATGAGCAGTTCTTC
TRBV30	few	TRBJ1-3	-	CAWRLSRSSGNTIYF	TGTGCCTGGAGACTCAGCCGGAGCTCTGGAAACACCATATATTTT
TRBV5-8	-	TRBJ1-6	TRBD1	CASSPGQGNSPLHF	TGTGCCAGCAGCCCCGGACAGGGAAATTCACCCCTCCACTTT
TRBV9	-	TRBJ2-2	-	CASSVFGANTGELFF	TGTGCCAGCAGCGTATTCGGAGCGAACACCGGGGAGCTGTTTTTT
TRBV5-1	-	TRBJ1-3	-	CASSPGGVGNTIYF	TGCGCCAGCAGCCCCGGAGGGGTCGGAAACACCATATATTTT
TRBV27	few	TRBJ1-6	TRBD1	CASSTRTGANSPLHF	TGTGCCAGCAGTACCCGAACAGGGGCTAATTCACCCCTCCACTTT
TRBV7-2	-	TRBJ1-6	TRBD1	CASSLSRTGRGSPLHF	TGTGCCAGCAGCCTCTCAAGGACAGGGAGGGGATCACCCCTCCACTTT
TRBV5-6	-	TRBJ2-5	TRBD2	CASSLTTGTSGGAKETQYF	TGTGCCAGCAGCTTAACTACCGGGACTAGCGGGGGGGCTAAGGAGACCCAGTACTTC
TRBV11-2	-	TRBJ1-4	-	CASSLDGAATNEKLFF	TGTGCCAGCAGCTTAGATGGGGCTGCAACTAATGAAAAACTGTTTTTT
TRBV7-3	-	TRBJ2-1	-	CASSSSLSNEQFF	TGTGCCAGCAGCTCGTCTTTGTCTAATGAGCAGTTCTTC
TRBV15	-	TRBJ1-5	-	CATSSLGQPQHF	TGTGCCACCAGCAGTCTAGGTCAGCCCCAGCATTTT
TRBV5-1	-	TRBJ1-2	-	CASSLTAGSSYTF	TGCGCCAGCAGCTTGACGGCGGGGTCAAGCTACACCTTC
TRBV9	-	TRBJ1-2	-	CASTAQGTYGYTF	TGTGCCAGCACCGCACAGGGAACCTATGGCTACACCTTC
TRBV5-1	-	TRBJ1-3	-	CASSSQTTSSGNTIYF	TGCGCCAGCAGCTCCCAAACTACGAGCTCTGGAAACACCATATATTTT
TRBV9	-	TRBJ2-7	TRBD2	CASSVDLAGGYGEQYF	TGTGCCAGCAGCGTAGATCTAGCGGGGGGCTACGGCGAGCAGTACTTC
TRBV19	few	TRBJ1-5	-	CASSPGARQPQHF	TGTGCCAGTAGCCCAGGGGCTCGGCAGCCCCAGCATTTT
TRBV5-4	-	TRBJ2-3	-	CASSPQLPTDTQYF	TGTGCCAGCAGCCCCCAACTCCCAACAGATACGCAGTATTTT
TRBV5-1	few	TRBJ1-1	TRBD1	CASSRDSLNTEAFF	TGCGCCAGCAGCCGGGACAGCTTGAACACTGAAGCTTTCTTT
TRBV4-3	-	TRBJ2-6	-	CASSQGGTGANVLTF	TGCGCCAGCAGCCAAGGAGGCACCGGGGCCAACGTCCTGACTTTC
TRBV7-2	-	TRBJ1-5	-	CASSLLGESNQPQHF	TGTGCCAGCAGCTTACTAGGAGAAAGCAATCAGCCCCAGCATTTT